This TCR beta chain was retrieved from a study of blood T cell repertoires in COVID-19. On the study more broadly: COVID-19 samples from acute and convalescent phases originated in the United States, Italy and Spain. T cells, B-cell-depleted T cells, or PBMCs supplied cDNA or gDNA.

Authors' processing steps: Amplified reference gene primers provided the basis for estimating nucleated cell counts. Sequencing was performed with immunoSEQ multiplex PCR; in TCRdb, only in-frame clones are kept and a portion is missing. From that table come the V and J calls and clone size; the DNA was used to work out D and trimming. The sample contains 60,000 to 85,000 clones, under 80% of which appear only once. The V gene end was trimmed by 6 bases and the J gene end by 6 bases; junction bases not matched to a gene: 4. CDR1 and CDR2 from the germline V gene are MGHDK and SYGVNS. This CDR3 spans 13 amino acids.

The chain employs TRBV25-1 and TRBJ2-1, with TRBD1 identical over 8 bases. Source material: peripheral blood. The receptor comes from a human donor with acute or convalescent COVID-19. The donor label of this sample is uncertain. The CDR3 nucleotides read TGTGCCAGCAGGCAAGACAGGGGCAATGAGCAGTTCTTC. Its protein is CASRQDRGNEQFF.